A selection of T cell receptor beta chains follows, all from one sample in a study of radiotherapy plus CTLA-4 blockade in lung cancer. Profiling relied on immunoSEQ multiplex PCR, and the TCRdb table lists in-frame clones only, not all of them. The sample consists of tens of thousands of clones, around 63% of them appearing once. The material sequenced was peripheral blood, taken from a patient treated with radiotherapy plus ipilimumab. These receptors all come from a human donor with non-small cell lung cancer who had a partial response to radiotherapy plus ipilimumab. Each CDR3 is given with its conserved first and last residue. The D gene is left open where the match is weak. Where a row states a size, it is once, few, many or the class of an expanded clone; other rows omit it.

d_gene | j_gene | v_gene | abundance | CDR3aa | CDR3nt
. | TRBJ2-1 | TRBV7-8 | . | CASTNSTGYNEQFF | TGTGCCAGCACCAACTCTACAGGGTACAATGAGCAGTTCTTC
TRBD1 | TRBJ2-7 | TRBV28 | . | CASSFTGQGFDEQYF | TGTGCCAGCAGTTTTACGGGACAGGGTTTCGACGAGCAGTACTTC
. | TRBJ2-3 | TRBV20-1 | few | CGTRVADTQYF | TGCGGAACCAGGGTTGCAGATACGCAGTATTTT
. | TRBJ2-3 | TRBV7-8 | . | CASSLGQALSTDTQYF | TGTGCCAGCAGCTTAGGACAGGCACTTAGCACAGATACGCAGTATTTT
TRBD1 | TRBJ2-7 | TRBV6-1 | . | CASRDRSYEQYF | TGTGCCAGCCGGGACAGGTCCTACGAGCAGTACTTC
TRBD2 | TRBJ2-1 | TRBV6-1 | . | CASRPGTSGGNEQFF | TGTGCCAGTCGTCCCGGGACTAGCGGGGGCAATGAGCAGTTCTTC
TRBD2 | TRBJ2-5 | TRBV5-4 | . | CASSPPKSGGAETQYF | TGTGCCAGCAGCCCGCCCAAAAGCGGGGGGGCGGAGACCCAGTACTTC
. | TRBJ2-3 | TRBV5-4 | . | CASSLEGVIRTQYF | TGTGCCAGCAGCCTGGAGGGGGTCATTCGAACGCAGTATTTT
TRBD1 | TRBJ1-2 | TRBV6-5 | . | CASSAPGQGPHGYTF | TGTGCCAGCAGTGCGCCGGGACAGGGGCCCCATGGCTACACCTTC
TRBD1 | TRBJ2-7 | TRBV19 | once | CASSIGTGGSYEQYF | TGTGCCAGTAGTATAGGCACAGGGGGCTCCTACGAGCAGTACTTC
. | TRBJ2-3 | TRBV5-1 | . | CASSLITGAVTDTQYF | TGCGCCAGCAGCTTGATTACGGGAGCCGTCACAGATACGCAGTATTTT
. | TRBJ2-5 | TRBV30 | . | CAWSVAPGGSQETQYF | TGTGCCTGGAGTGTAGCCCCTGGGGGGTCCCAAGAGACCCAGTACTTC
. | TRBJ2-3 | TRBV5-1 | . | CASSSEGTDTQYF | TGCGCCAGCAGCTCGGAGGGAACAGATACGCAGTATTTT
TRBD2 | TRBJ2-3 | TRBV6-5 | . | CASRHLAGSIFTQYF | TGTGCCAGCAGACATCTAGCGGGCTCAATCTTTACGCAGTATTTT
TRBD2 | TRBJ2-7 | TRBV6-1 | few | CASSPGTSGYEQYF | TGTGCCAGCAGTCCCGGGACTAGCGGGTACGAGCAGTACTTC
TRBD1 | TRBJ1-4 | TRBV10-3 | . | CAISRDSSNEKLFF | TGTGCCATCAGTCGGGACAGTTCCAATGAAAAACTGTTTTTT
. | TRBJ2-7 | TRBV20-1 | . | CSASRSNEQYF | TGCAGTGCTAGCCGTAGTAACGAGCAGTACTTC
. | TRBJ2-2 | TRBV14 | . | CASSQVYGATGELFF | TGTGCCAGCAGCCAAGTCTACGGAGCAACCGGGGAGCTGTTTTTT
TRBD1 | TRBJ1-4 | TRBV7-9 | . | CASSLGQGDEKLFF | TGTGCCAGCAGCTTGGGACAGGGAGATGAAAAACTGTTTTTT
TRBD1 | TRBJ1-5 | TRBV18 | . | CASSFDRGLNQPQHF | TGTGCCAGCTCATTCGACAGGGGGCTCAATCAGCCCCAGCATTTT
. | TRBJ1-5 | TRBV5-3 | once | CARSSPGVPFNQPQHF | TGTGCCAGAAGCTCCCCGGGAGTCCCCTTCAATCAGCCCCAGCATTTT
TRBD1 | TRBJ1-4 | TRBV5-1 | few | CASSPLGAGGTNEKLFF | TGCGCCAGCAGCCCCTTGGGGGCAGGGGGCACTAATGAAAAACTGTTTTTT
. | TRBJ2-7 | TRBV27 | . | CASSGGLGFYEQYF | TGTGCCAGCAGTGGCGGACTGGGGTTTTACGAGCAGTACTTC
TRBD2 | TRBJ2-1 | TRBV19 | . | CASSMGLAGSLRTYNEQFF | TGTGCCAGTAGTATGGGACTAGCGGGGAGTCTTAGGACCTACAATGAGCAGTTCTTC